This TCR beta chain was sequenced for a study of Ad26.COV2.S vaccination and SARS-CoV-2 variants. Study-level information: The vaccine Ad26.COV2.S was put into the muscle once, or twice with 56 days between.

Comments on this clone: Antigen: not known.

Measured with immunoSEQ multiplex PCR; TCRdb has only the in-frame clones, and not every one. This table holds about 680,000 clones, around 92% found once. Notes on the study in general: Quantification of TCR breadth and depth may have yielded underestimates of total T cell responses. Comparability of non-spike TCR breadth was observed across vaccine and placebo recipients. It was reported that spike-specific CD8+ and CD4+ T cell responses were substantially broad after vaccination.

Germline values: CDR1 SGHKS, CDR2 YYEKEE (reference sequence). V lost 3 bases, J lost 5 bases, and 8 bases lay in between. This CDR3 spans 12 amino acids. Specified treatment: about 20 received Ad26.COV2.S at low or high dose, single or two shots; five or six received placebo; per-sample allocation not given. The samples date from day 63 after the first vaccine or placebo injection. The specimen comprised peripheral blood, sampled in a trial of Ad26.COV2.S vaccine versus placebo. The receptor was derived from a person between 18 and 60 years old who received the Ad26.COV2.S COVID-19 vaccine or a placebo. V and J are TRBV5-5 and TRBJ1-1; possible D gene TRBD1, 5 bases. The CDR3 nucleotides read TGTGCCAGCAGCTCGCAGGGAACTGAAGCTTTCTTT. It specifies CASSSQGTEAFF.